The rows below give T cell receptor beta chains drawn from one sample of a study of CD8+CD57+ T cells in acquired aplastic anemia. MiXCR, run by TCRdb on the reads, gives a single entry per CDR3 protein. The sample yields about 42,000 distinct CDR3 sequences, 68% seen once. The specimen sequenced was sorted CD4+, CD8+, or CD8+CD57+ T cells (not recorded which) from PBMCs. These receptors were collected from a human donor in good health, serving as a control. The CDR3 runs from the conserved cysteine through the conserved F or W. Fields, in order: CDR3 DNA, CDR3 protein, V gene, J gene, D gene, clone size. A D gene is named only where the DNA matches it firmly. Not all rows give a size; the values are once, few, many and, for expanded clones, a class.

CDR3nt: TGTGCCAGCAGGTACGGGGAGACCCAGTACTTC
CDR3aa: CASRYGETQYF
v_gene: TRBV7-2
j_gene: TRBJ2-5
d_gene: NA
abundance: NA

CDR3nt: TGCGCCAGCAGCTGGAGCACAGCCACTGAAGCTTTCTTT
CDR3aa: CASSWSTATEAFF
v_gene: TRBV5-1
j_gene: TRBJ1-1
d_gene: NA
abundance: NA

CDR3nt: TGTGCCACCAGTGATGGGGTGGGGGGATACACTGAAGCTTTCTTT
CDR3aa: CATSDGVGGYTEAFF
v_gene: TRBV24-1
j_gene: TRBJ1-1
d_gene: NA
abundance: NA

CDR3nt: TGTGCCAGCAGCTTAATGGGACGGCAAGTCGAGCAGTACTTC
CDR3aa: CASSLMGRQVEQYF
v_gene: TRBV7-3
j_gene: TRBJ2-7
d_gene: NA
abundance: NA

CDR3nt: TGCAGTGCGCTGGGACCTAACAATCAGCCCCAGCATTTT
CDR3aa: CSALGPNNQPQHF
v_gene: TRBV20-1
j_gene: TRBJ1-5
d_gene: NA
abundance: few

CDR3nt: TGCAGCGTTGTCAGGGATGGGTACTATGGCTACACCTTC
CDR3aa: CSVVRDGYYGYTF
v_gene: TRBV29-1
j_gene: TRBJ1-2
d_gene: NA
abundance: NA

CDR3nt: TGTGCCAGCAGCGTAACCGACAGGGATGAGCAGTTCTTC
CDR3aa: CASSVTDRDEQFF
v_gene: TRBV7-6
j_gene: TRBJ2-1
d_gene: TRBD1
abundance: NA

CDR3nt: TGTGCCAGCAGCCAAACCGGGACTAGCGGGACCGAGCAGTACTTC
CDR3aa: CASSQTGTSGTEQYF
v_gene: TRBV4-2
j_gene: TRBJ2-7
d_gene: TRBD2
abundance: NA

CDR3nt: TGTGCCAGCAGTGAAACCGGGACAGGGAATTCACCCCTCCACTTT
CDR3aa: CASSETGTGNSPLHF
v_gene: TRBV25-1
j_gene: TRBJ1-6
d_gene: TRBD1
abundance: NA

CDR3nt: TGCAGTGCTAGATCCCCGCAGGACAGAATGAACACTGAAGCTTTCTTT
CDR3aa: CSARSPQDRMNTEAFF
v_gene: TRBV20-1
j_gene: TRBJ1-1
d_gene: NA
abundance: NA

CDR3nt: TGTGCCATCATGAGGGCCAGCAGTGCCACTGAAGCTTTCTTT
CDR3aa: CAIMRASSATEAFF
v_gene: TRBV10-3
j_gene: TRBJ1-1
d_gene: NA
abundance: NA

CDR3nt: TGTGCCAGCAGCTATCCAGGGACTGAGACCCAGTACTTC
CDR3aa: CASSYPGTETQYF
v_gene: TRBV7-9
j_gene: TRBJ2-5
d_gene: NA
abundance: NA

CDR3nt: TGCAGTGCAGCTACCGGGACTCAGAACACTGAAGCTTTCTTT
CDR3aa: CSAATGTQNTEAFF
v_gene: TRBV20-1
j_gene: TRBJ1-1
d_gene: NA
abundance: many

CDR3nt: TGCAGCGGGACGGTCCAAGAGACCCAGTACTTC
CDR3aa: CSGTVQETQYF
v_gene: TRBV29-1
j_gene: TRBJ2-5
d_gene: NA
abundance: once

CDR3nt: TGCAGTGCTAGATTTAGGACTAGGGGGGAGACCCAGTACTTC
CDR3aa: CSARFRTRGETQYF
v_gene: TRBV20-1
j_gene: TRBJ2-5
d_gene: NA
abundance: NA

CDR3nt: TGTGCCAGTAGTTTTACAGGGGGTTATAATTCACCCCTCCACTTT
CDR3aa: CASSFTGGYNSPLHF
v_gene: TRBV19
j_gene: TRBJ1-6
d_gene: TRBD1
abundance: once

CDR3nt: TGTGCCAGCAGCCTATCACCCGGGACAGGCAACTATGGCTACACCTTC
CDR3aa: CASSLSPGTGNYGYTF
v_gene: TRBV11-2
j_gene: TRBJ1-2
d_gene: TRBD1
abundance: NA

CDR3nt: TGTGCCACCAGTGACAACAGGGGGCGAACAGATACGCAGTATTTT
CDR3aa: CATSDNRGRTDTQYF
v_gene: TRBV24-1
j_gene: TRBJ2-3
d_gene: TRBD1
abundance: once

CDR3nt: TGCGCCAGCAGCTTCGGGACTAGCGCCCCCGGGGAGCTGTTTTTT
CDR3aa: CASSFGTSAPGELFF
v_gene: TRBV5-1
j_gene: TRBJ2-2
d_gene: TRBD2
abundance: NA

CDR3nt: TGTGCCGGCAGGTGGGAGACCCAGTACTTC
CDR3aa: CAGRWETQYF
v_gene: TRBV24-1
j_gene: TRBJ2-5
d_gene: NA
abundance: few

CDR3nt: TGCAGCGCCCCGCGGGACTCAGGTGAGCAGTTCTTC
CDR3aa: CSAPRDSGEQFF
v_gene: TRBV29-1
j_gene: TRBJ2-1
d_gene: NA
abundance: NA

CDR3nt: TGCAGTGCTAGCACGGGCAATCAGCCCCAGCATTTT
CDR3aa: CSASTGNQPQHF
v_gene: TRBV20-1
j_gene: TRBJ1-5
d_gene: NA
abundance: NA

CDR3nt: TGTGCCAGCAGTGAATATGGGTCCGCCTCTAGCGGGGGGGTCAATGAGCAGTTCTTC
CDR3aa: CASSEYGSASSGGVNEQFF
v_gene: TRBV25-1
j_gene: TRBJ2-1
d_gene: TRBD2
abundance: NA

CDR3nt: TGTGCCAGCAGTTTACTAGGGCCCAATCAGCCCCAGCATTTT
CDR3aa: CASSLLGPNQPQHF
v_gene: TRBV12-3/TRBV12-4
j_gene: TRBJ1-5
d_gene: NA
abundance: many

CDR3nt: TGCAGTGCCCCCGGCACCGATTCACCCCTCCACTTT
CDR3aa: CSAPGTDSPLHF
v_gene: TRBV20-1
j_gene: TRBJ1-6
d_gene: NA
abundance: NA

CDR3nt: TGTGCCAGCAGTTCTACCCGCGGACAGGCCAATGAGCAGTTCTTC
CDR3aa: CASSSTRGQANEQFF
v_gene: TRBV12-3/TRBV12-4
j_gene: TRBJ2-1
d_gene: TRBD1
abundance: few

CDR3nt: TGTGCCAGCAGCTTGGTGGCGGGAGCGGACTACGAGCAGTACTTC
CDR3aa: CASSLVAGADYEQYF
v_gene: TRBV5-4
j_gene: TRBJ2-7
d_gene: TRBD2
abundance: NA

CDR3nt: TGTAGTGTTAGAGGAGCAGGGAGAAGTGGCGGCACTGAAGCTTTCTTT
CDR3aa: CSVRGAGRSGGTEAFF
v_gene: TRBV20-1
j_gene: TRBJ1-1
d_gene: NA
abundance: few

CDR3nt: TGCGCCAGCAGCATCGGGACAAAGGACTCACCCCTCCACTTT
CDR3aa: CASSIGTKDSPLHF
v_gene: TRBV5-1
j_gene: TRBJ1-6
d_gene: NA
abundance: once

CDR3nt: TGTGCCACCAGCAGACAGGTGAACACCGGGGAGCTGTTTTTT
CDR3aa: CATSRQVNTGELFF
v_gene: TRBV15
j_gene: TRBJ2-2
d_gene: NA
abundance: NA

CDR3nt: TGTGCCACCAGCAGGGGACGACAGGGAAGTCCCTATGGCTACACCTTC
CDR3aa: CATSRGRQGSPYGYTF
v_gene: TRBV15
j_gene: TRBJ1-2
d_gene: TRBD1
abundance: NA

CDR3nt: TGTGCCAGCAGCCTGGGACAGGGGTCTTCACCCCTCCACTTT
CDR3aa: CASSLGQGSSPLHF
v_gene: TRBV27
j_gene: TRBJ1-6
d_gene: TRBD1
abundance: NA

CDR3nt: TGTGCCATCAGCCAGGCGGTTCAAGAGACCCAGTACTTC
CDR3aa: CAISQAVQETQYF
v_gene: TRBV10-3
j_gene: TRBJ2-5
d_gene: NA
abundance: medium-sized

CDR3nt: TGTGCCAGCAGCTTCGCGTACCAAGAGACCCAGTACTTC
CDR3aa: CASSFAYQETQYF
v_gene: TRBV7-8
j_gene: TRBJ2-5
d_gene: NA
abundance: large

CDR3nt: TGTGCCAGCACCCCCGGGACAAGAGCCTACGAGCAGTACTTC
CDR3aa: CASTPGTRAYEQYF
v_gene: TRBV12-3/TRBV12-4
j_gene: TRBJ2-7
d_gene: NA
abundance: NA

CDR3nt: TGTGCCAGCAGCGGTCGGACAGGGTATGGCTACACCTTC
CDR3aa: CASSGRTGYGYTF
v_gene: TRBV7-2
j_gene: TRBJ1-2
d_gene: TRBD1
abundance: NA

CDR3nt: TGTGCCAGCTTCCCCTTGGGGGAGACCCAGTACTTC
CDR3aa: CASFPLGETQYF
v_gene: TRBV7-6
j_gene: TRBJ2-5
d_gene: NA
abundance: few